In this sample, the clone carrying this T cell receptor beta chain turned up a few times. The target antigen is unknown. TCRdb independently ran MiXCR on the RT-PCR reads; one entry per CDR3 protein. The sample has about 160,000 distinct CDR3 sequences, about 10% seen once. This sample was included in a study of response to subunit inactivated influenza vaccine. Study results and limitations: Only a handful of new T cells, the authors suggested, are recruited with each seasonal influenza vaccination.

Per the germline V gene, CDR1 is LNHDA and CDR2 is SQIVND (reference sequence). This CDR3 contains 15 residues. V shed 5 bases, J shed 1 base, and the junction held 7 bases outside the gene matches. Sequenced material: CD8+ T cells sorted from PBMCs, taken about 23 months after vaccination. The chain employs TRBV19 and TRBJ2-5; 7 bases match TRBD2. This clonotype was obtained from a man aged 50 to 69 who received an inactivated influenza vaccine. The CDR3 reads CASSLLGGGQETQYF. Written as DNA, the CDR3 is TGTGCCAGTAGTCTCCTCGGCGGGGGCCAAGAGACCCAGTACTTC.